This TCR beta chain was captured in a study of blood T cell repertoires in COVID-19. The overall study: Whether acute or convalescent, the COVID-19 samples came from the United States, Italy and Spain. T cells, B-cell-depleted T cells, or PBMCs provided the cDNA or gDNA that served as material.

Germline V CDR1 and CDR2: LGHDT, YNNKEL (reference sequence). V gave up 4 bases and J gave up 7 bases, with 17 bases separating them. The CDR3 has 15 residues. Study processing details: It was from reference gene primer amplification that nucleated cell counts were estimated. Assay used: immunoSEQ multiplex PCR; TCRdb lists only in-frame clones, some missing. V, J and clone size reflect that table, while D and trimming were determined from the DNA. Of approximately 160,000 clones listed, roughly 80% are singletons. The origin of this receptor is a man aged 60 to 69 with acute or convalescent COVID-19. Input material: peripheral blood. The chain combines TRBV3-1 (or the pseudogene TRBV3-2) with TRBJ2-1; possibly TRBD1 for D (5 bases). This CDR3 is CASSLPAQDGNEQFF. DNA of the CDR3: TGTGCCAGCAGCCTTCCCGCACAGGATGGGAATGAGCAGTTCTTC.